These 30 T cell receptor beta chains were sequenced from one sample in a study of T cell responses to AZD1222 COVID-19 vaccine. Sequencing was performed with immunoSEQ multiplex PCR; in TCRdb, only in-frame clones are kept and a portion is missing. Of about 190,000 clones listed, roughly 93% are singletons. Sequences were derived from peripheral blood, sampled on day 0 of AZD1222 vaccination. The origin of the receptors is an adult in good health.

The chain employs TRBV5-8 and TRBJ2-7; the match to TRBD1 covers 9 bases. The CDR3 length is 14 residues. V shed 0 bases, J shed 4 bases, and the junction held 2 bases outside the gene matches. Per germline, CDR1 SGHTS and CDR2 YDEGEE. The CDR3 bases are TGTGCCAGCAGCTTGGTTGGACAGGGGTACGAGCAGTACTTC. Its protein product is CASSLVGQGYEQYF.

The CDR3 DNA sequence: TGTGCCAGCAGTTTACAGACCTTACCCCTCCACTTT. This encodes CASSLQTLPLHF. This chain links TRBV12-3 or TRBV12-4 with TRBJ1-6; the D is unclear. V shed 2 bases and J shed 12 bases, with 8 bases lying between them. The CDR3 has 12 residues.

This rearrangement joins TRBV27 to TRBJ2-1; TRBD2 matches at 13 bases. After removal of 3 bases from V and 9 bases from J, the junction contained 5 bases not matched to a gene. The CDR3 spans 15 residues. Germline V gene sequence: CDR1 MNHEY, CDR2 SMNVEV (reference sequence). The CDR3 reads CASSFTSGREGEQFF. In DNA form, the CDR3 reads TGTGCCAGCAGTTTTACTAGCGGGAGGGAGGGTGAGCAGTTCTTC.

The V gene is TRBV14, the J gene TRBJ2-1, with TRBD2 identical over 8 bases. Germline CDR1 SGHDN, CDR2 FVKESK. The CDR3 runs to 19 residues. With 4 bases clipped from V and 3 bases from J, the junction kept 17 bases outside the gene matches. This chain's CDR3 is CASSPDDLVRSGDYNEQFF. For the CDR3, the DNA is TGTGCCAGCAGCCCCGATGATTTAGTCCGTAGCGGGGACTACAATGAGCAGTTCTTC.

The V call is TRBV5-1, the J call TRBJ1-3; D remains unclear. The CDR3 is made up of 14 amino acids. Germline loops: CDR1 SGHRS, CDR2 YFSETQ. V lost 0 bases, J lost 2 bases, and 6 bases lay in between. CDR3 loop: CASSLGGTGNTIYF. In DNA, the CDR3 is TGCGCCAGCAGCTTGGGAGGAACTGGAAACACCATATATTTT.

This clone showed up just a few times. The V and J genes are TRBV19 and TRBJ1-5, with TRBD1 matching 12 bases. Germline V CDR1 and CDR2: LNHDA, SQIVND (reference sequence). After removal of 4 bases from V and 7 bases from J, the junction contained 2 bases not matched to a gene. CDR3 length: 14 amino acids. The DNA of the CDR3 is TGTGCCAGTAGTAGGGACAGGGGGCACCAGCCCCAGCATTTT. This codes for CASSRDRGHQPQHF.

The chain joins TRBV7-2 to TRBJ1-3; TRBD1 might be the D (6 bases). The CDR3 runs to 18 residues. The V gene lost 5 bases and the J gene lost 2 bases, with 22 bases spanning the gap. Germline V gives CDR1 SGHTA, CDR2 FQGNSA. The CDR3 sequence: CASSTHSTGPGAGNTIYF. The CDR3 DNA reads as TGTGCCAGCAGCACACACTCTACAGGGCCGGGGGCTGGAAACACCATATATTTT.

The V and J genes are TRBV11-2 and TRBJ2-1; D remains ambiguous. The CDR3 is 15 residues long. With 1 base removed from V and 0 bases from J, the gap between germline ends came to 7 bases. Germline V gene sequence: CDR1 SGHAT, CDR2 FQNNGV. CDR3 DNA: TGTGCCAGCAGCTTAGGGATTAGCTCCTACAATGAGCAGTTCTTC. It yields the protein CASSLGISSYNEQFF.

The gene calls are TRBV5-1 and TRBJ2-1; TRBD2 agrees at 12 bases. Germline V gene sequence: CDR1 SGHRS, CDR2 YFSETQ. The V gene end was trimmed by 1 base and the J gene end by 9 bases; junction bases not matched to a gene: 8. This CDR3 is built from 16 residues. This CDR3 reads CASSLPTSGGLSEQFF. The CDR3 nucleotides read TGCGCCAGCAGCTTGCCCACTAGCGGGGGGTTAAGTGAGCAGTTCTTC.

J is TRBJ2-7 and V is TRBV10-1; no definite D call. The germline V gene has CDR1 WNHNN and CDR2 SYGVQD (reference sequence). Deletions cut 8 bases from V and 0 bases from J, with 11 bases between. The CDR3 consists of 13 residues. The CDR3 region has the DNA TGCGCCAGCCTGACACTCAGCTCCTACGAGCAGTACTTC. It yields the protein CASLTLSSYEQYF.

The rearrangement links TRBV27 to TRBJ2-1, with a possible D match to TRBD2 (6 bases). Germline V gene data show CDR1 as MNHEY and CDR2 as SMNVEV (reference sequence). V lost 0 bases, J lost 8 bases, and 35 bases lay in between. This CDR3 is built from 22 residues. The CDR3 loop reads CASSLSPDYSEEVRRADHEQFF. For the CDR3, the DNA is TGTGCCAGCAGTTTATCGCCGGACTACTCTGAGGAGGTCCGGAGGGCCGATCATGAGCAGTTCTTC.

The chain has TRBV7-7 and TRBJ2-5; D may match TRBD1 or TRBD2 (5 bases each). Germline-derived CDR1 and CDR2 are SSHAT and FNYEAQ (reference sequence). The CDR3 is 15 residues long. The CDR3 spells CATSPGLGPSETQYF. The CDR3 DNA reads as TGTGCTACTTCCCCGGGGCTGGGTCCTAGCGAGACCCAGTACTTC. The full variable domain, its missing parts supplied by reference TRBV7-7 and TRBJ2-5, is GAGVSQSPRYKVTKRGQDVTLRCDPISSHATLYWYQQALGQGPEFLTYFNYEAQPDKSGLPSDRFSAERPEGSISTLTIQRTEQRDSAMYRCATSPGLGPSETQYFGPGTRLLVL.

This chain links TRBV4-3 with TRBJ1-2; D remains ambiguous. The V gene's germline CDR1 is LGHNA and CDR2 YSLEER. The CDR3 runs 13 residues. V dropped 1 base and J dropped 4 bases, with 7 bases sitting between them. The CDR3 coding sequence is TGCGCCAGCAGCCAAGCGGGATCCTATGGCTACACCTTC. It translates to CASSQAGSYGYTF.

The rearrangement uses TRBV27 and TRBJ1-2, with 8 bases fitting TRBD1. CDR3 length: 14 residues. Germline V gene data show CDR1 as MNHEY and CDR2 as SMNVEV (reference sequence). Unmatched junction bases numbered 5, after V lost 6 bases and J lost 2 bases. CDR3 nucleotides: TGTGCCAGCAGGTCAGGGGGCCTGAACTATGGCTACACCTTC. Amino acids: CASRSGGLNYGYTF.

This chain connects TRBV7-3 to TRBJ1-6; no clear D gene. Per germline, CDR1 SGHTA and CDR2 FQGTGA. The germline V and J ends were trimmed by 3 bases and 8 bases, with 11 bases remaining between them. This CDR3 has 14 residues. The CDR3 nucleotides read TGTGCCAGCAGCTTGGCTGCAATGGATTCACCCCTCCACTTT. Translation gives CASSLAAMDSPLHF. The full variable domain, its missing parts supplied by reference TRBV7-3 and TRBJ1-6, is GAGVSQTPSNKVTEKGKYVELRCDPISGHTALYWYRQSLGQGPEFLIYFQGTGAADDSGLPNDRFFAVRPEGSVSTLKIQRTERGDSAVYLCASSLAAMDSPLHFGNGTRLTVT.

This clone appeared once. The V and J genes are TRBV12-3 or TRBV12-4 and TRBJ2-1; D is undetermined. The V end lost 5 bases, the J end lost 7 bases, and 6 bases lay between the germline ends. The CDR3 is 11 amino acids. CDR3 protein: CASSMMNEQFF. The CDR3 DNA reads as TGTGCCAGCAGTATGATGAATGAGCAGTTCTTC.

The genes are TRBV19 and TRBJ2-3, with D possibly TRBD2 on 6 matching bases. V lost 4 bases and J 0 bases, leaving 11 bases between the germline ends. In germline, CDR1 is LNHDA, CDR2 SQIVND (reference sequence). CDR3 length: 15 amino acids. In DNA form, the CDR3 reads TGTGCCAGTAGTACGTGGACTAAGAGCACAGATACGCAGTATTTT. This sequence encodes CASSTWTKSTDTQYF.

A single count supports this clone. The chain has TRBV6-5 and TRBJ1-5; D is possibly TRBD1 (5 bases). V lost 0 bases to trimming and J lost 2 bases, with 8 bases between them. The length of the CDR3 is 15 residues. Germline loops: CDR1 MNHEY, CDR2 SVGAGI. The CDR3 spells CASSYSGTGNQPQHF. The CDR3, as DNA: TGTGCCAGCAGTTACTCGGGGACGGGCAATCAGCCCCAGCATTTT.

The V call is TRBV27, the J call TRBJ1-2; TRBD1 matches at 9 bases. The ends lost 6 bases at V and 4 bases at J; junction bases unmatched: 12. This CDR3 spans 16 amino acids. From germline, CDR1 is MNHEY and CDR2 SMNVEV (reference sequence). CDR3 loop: CASRERPGQGTYGYTF. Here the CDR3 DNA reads TGTGCCAGCAGAGAACGGCCCGGACAGGGGACCTATGGCTACACCTTC.

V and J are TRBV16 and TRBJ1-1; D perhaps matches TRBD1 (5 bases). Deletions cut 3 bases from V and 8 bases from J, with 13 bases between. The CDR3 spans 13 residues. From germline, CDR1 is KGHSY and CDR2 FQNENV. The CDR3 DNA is TGTGCCAGCAGCCAGATACGAGGGGCGGAAGCTTTCTTT. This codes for CASSQIRGAEAFF.

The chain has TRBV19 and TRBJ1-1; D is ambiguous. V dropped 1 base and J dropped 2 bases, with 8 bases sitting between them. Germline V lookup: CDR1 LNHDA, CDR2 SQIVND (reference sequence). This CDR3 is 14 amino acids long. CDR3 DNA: TGTGCCAGTAGTATAGCCATTCTAAACACTGAAGCTTTCTTT. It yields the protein CASSIAILNTEAFF.

The DNA of the CDR3 is TGTGCCAGCAGTTCTGGCCCCCTAGCGGGAGGGCCTCGCAATGAGCAGTTCTTC. Amino acid sequence: CASSSGPLAGGPRNEQFF. The rearrangement joins TRBV27 to TRBJ2-1, with TRBD2 matching 12 bases. J gave up 6 bases and V 4 bases, and 13 bases lay outside the gene matches. The germline V gene has CDR1 MNHEY and CDR2 SMNVEV (reference sequence). This CDR3 region has 18 residues.

The chain's CDR3 is CASSQAGINQPQHF. CDR3 in DNA: TGTGCCAGCAGCCAGGCAGGGATCAATCAGCCCCAGCATTTT. The J gene is TRBJ1-5, the V gene TRBV3-1 (or the pseudogene TRBV3-2); perhaps TRBD1 as D (5 bases). This CDR3 region has 14 residues. Germline V lookup: CDR1 LGHDT, CDR2 YNNKEL (reference sequence). V was pared by 3 bases and J by 3 bases, with 9 bases between.

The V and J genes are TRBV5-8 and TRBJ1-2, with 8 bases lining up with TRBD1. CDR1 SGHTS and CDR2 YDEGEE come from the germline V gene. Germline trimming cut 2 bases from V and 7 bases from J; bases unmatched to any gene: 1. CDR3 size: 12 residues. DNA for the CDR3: TGTGCCAGCAGCTTAGACAGGGGTGGCTACACCTTC. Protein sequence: CASSLDRGGYTF.

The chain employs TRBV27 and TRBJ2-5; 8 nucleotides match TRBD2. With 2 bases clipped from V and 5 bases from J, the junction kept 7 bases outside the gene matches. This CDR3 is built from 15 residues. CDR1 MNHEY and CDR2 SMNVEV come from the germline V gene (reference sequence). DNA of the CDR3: TGTGCCAGCAGTTTAACGGGGGGGCCCTGGGAGACCCAGTACTTC. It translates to CASSLTGGPWETQYF.

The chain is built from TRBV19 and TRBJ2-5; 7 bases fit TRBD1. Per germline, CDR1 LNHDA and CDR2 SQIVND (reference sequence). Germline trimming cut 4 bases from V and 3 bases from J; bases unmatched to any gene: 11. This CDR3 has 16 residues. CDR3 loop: CASSKIIGTAEETQYF. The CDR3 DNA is TGTGCCAGTAGTAAGATAATAGGGACAGCTGAAGAGACCCAGTACTTC. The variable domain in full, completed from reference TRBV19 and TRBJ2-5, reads DGGITQSPKYLFRKEGQNVTLSCEQNLNHDAMYWYRQDPGQGLRLIYYSQIVNDFQKGDIAEGYSVSREKKESFPLTVTSAQKNPTAFYLCASSKIIGTAEETQYFGPGTRLLVL.

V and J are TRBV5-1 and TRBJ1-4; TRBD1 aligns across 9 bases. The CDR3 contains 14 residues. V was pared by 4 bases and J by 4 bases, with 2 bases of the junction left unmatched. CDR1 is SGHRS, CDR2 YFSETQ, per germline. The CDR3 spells CASSPGQGNEKLFF. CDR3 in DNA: TGCGCCAGCAGCCCGGGACAGGGTAATGAAAAACTGTTTTTT.

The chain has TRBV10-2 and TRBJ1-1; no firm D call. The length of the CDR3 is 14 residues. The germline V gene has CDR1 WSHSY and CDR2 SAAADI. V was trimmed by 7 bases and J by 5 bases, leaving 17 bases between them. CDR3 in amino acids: CASKTSGWGTEAFF. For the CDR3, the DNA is TGCGCCAGCAAGACCTCAGGTTGGGGTACTGAAGCTTTCTTT.

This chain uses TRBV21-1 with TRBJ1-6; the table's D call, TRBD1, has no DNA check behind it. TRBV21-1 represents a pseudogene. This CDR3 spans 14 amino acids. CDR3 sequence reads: CASSPPVQSIPLHF. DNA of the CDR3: TGTGCCAGCAGCCCGCCCGTGCAGTCGATCCCCCTCCACTTT.

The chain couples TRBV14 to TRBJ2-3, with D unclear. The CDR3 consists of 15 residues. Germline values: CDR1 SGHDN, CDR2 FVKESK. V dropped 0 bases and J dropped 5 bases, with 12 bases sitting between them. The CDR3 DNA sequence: TGTGCCAGCAGCCAAGATGATTTCTCAGGAGATACGCAGTATTTT. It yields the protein CASSQDDFSGDTQYF.